This paragraph reports one TCR beta chain. The germline V and J ends were trimmed by 3 bases and 4 bases, with 9 bases remaining between them. This CDR3 has 13 amino acids. Germline-derived CDR1 and CDR2 are MNHEY and SMNVEV (reference sequence). The sample is drawn from a study of blood T cell repertoires in COVID-19. Across the study: Whether acute or convalescent, the COVID-19 samples came from the United States, Italy and Spain.

In the original analysis: Reference gene primer amplification gave estimated nucleated cell counts. Clones were sequenced by immunoSEQ multiplex PCR, and TCRdb holds only the in-frame ones, with some missing. The V and J calls and the clone size are those of that table, but D and trimming were determined from the DNA. The sample holds roughly 190,000 clones, roughly 79% seen once. Followed over time, Seattle patients had been enrolled while infection was active. This TCR was sampled from a woman aged 40 to 49 with COVID-19, enrolled during active disease. Sequencing was performed on peripheral blood. The chain joins TRBV27 to TRBJ1-1, with D possibly being TRBD1 (6 bases). CDR3 in amino acids: CASSLKGVTEAFF. CDR3 DNA: TGTGCCAGCAGTTTGAAGGGGGTCACTGAAGCTTTCTTT.